Following are 12 T cell receptor beta chains from one sample sequenced in a study of cytomegalovirus exposure and HLA in healthy donors. Only in-frame clones appear in the TCRdb table, and some are missing; sequencing was by immunoSEQ multiplex PCR. The data show about 58,000 clones, more than 90% seen once. What was sequenced was PBMCs. The receptors stem from a young man in good health and CMV-seronegative.

The DNA for the CDR3 is TGTGCCACCAGCAAAAGGGGGGAGACCCAGTACTTC. This sequence encodes CATSKRGETQYF. The chain recombines TRBV15 with TRBJ2-5, with a tentative D call TRBD1 (6 bases). The V gene lost 4 bases and the J gene lost 5 bases, with 8 bases spanning the gap. The CDR3 totals 12 residues. In germline, CDR1 is LNHNV, CDR2 YYDKDF (reference sequence).

V usage is TRBV5-4 and J usage is TRBJ2-6; D call uncertain. Trimming shortened V by 0 bases and J by 2 bases, and 6 bases separated the two germline ends. Looked up from germline, CDR1 is SGHNT and CDR2 is YYREEE (reference sequence). This CDR3 comprises 15 residues. CDR3 coding DNA: TGTGCCAGCAGCTTGGTTCAGACTGGGGCCAACGTCCTGACTTTC. Translation gives CASSLVQTGANVLTF.

In its sample, this clone was seen once. This chain links TRBV9 with TRBJ2-3; D uncertain. V lost 6 bases and J 2 bases, leaving 16 bases between the germline ends. The germline CDR1 and CDR2 sequences are SGDLS and YYNGEE. The CDR3 runs to 15 residues. The CDR3 coding sequence is TGTGCCAGCACCCGCGTAGACTCCTACACAGATACGCAGTATTTT. This translates into CASTRVDSYTDTQYF. The full variable domain, in which reference TRBV9 and TRBJ2-3 provide the parts outside the CDR3, is DSGVTQTPKHLITATGQRVTLRCSPRSGDLSVYWYQQSLDQGLQFLIQYYNGEERAKGNILERFSAQQFPDLHSELNLSSLELGDSALYFCASTRVDSYTDTQYFGPGTRLTVL.

The rearrangement joins TRBV5-5 to TRBJ2-7, with 7 positions matching TRBD1. From germline, CDR1 is SGHKS and CDR2 YYEKEE (reference sequence). The V and J ends lost 0 bases and 3 bases, in that order; junction bases with no gene match: 6. CDR3 length equals 15 residues. The CDR3 spells CASSLEGDSFYEQYF. As DNA, the CDR3 is TGTGCCAGCAGCTTGGAGGGGGACAGCTTCTACGAGCAGTACTTC. Full variable domain (rest looked up from reference TRBV5-5 and TRBJ2-7): DAGVTQSPTHLIKTRGQQVTLRCSPISGHKSVSWYQQVLGQGPQFIFQYYEKEERGRGNFPDRFSARQFPNYSSELNVNALLLGDSALYLCASSLEGDSFYEQYFGPGTRLTVT.

This chain joins TRBV5-1 and TRBJ2-1; maybe TRBD2 (6 bases). In germline, CDR1 is SGHRS, CDR2 YFSETQ. V lost 0 bases, J lost 0 bases, and 10 bases lay in between. The CDR3 covers 16 residues. The CDR3 spells CASSLDQGLSYNEQFF. The CDR3 coding sequence is TGCGCCAGCAGCTTGGACCAGGGACTCTCCTACAATGAGCAGTTCTTC.

The rearrangement joins TRBV29-1 to TRBJ2-1; D is unclear. V was trimmed by 4 bases and J by 9 bases, leaving 10 bases between them. Germline values: CDR1 SQVTM, CDR2 ANQGSEA. This CDR3 region has 11 residues. The CDR3 reads CSVAPSGEQFF. The CDR3 DNA reads as TGCAGCGTTGCTCCTTCCGGTGAGCAGTTCTTC.

The V gene is TRBV4-2, the J gene TRBJ2-3; 9 nucleotides align to TRBD1. CDR1 is LGHNA, CDR2 YNFKEQ, per germline. The CDR3 totals 15 residues. J was trimmed by 6 bases and V by 3 bases; bases with no gene match: 7. CDR3 region: CASSQGQGLGDTQYF. As DNA, the CDR3 is TGTGCCAGCAGCCAGGGACAGGGCCTGGGGGATACGCAGTATTTT.

The chain employs TRBV21-1 and TRBJ2-3; no DNA check was done on the table's D call, TRBD1. TRBV21-1 corresponds to a pseudogene. This CDR3 is built from 12 residues. The CDR3 nucleotides read TGTGCCAGCAGCAAAAAGGGGCGAACGCAGTATTTT. It is translated as CASSKKGRTQYF.

The V call is TRBV4-1, the J call TRBJ2-7, with D hard to call. The V end was cut by 1 base, the J end by 0 bases, with 4 bases between. The CDR3 extends over 13 amino acids. CDR1 and CDR2 (germline): MGHRA, YSYEKL. CDR3 region: CASSQGPSYEQYF. CDR3 nucleotides: TGCGCCAGCAGCCAAGGGCCCTCCTACGAGCAGTACTTC.

This chain uses TRBV28 with TRBJ2-5; TRBD2 matches 12 bases. Germline lookup yields CDR1 MDHEN and CDR2 SYDVKM. The J segment lost 5 bases and the V segment lost 4 bases, leaving 8 bases of the junction unmatched. The CDR3 is made up of 16 amino acids. CDR3 sequence reads: CASSSTLAGGRETQYF. As DNA, the CDR3 is TGTGCCAGCAGTTCCACCCTAGCGGGAGGGCGGGAGACCCAGTACTTC.

This clone appeared a single time. The chain is built from TRBV5-3 and TRBJ2-7, with 7 bases lining up with TRBD2. TRBV5-3 is identified as an open reading frame with a role that is uncertain. The CDR3 is made up of 15 amino acids. J gave up 6 bases and V 8 bases, and 17 bases lay outside the gene matches. The CDR3 sequence is CARKGRDEFLCEQYF. CDR3 sequence (DNA): TGTGCCAGGAAGGGGAGGGACGAGTTCCTATGCGAGCAGTACTTC.

This clone was recorded a few times. The rearrangement links TRBV14 to TRBJ2-2; D is unclear. Germline loops: CDR1 SGHDN, CDR2 FVKESK. The germline V and J ends were trimmed by 11 bases and 1 base, with 14 bases remaining between them. The CDR3 extends over 14 amino acids. As DNA, the CDR3 is TGTGCCCCCATGGGCAGGCGGAACACCGGGGAGCTGTTTTTT. It yields the protein CAPMGRRNTGELFF.